The next 19 T cell receptor beta chains were all read from a single sample in a study of shared clonotypes between healthy human individuals. Sequencing used immunoSEQ multiplex PCR; TCRdb keeps in-frame clones, though not all of them. The data contain 1.6 million or so clones, 97% to 99% of them seen just once; the ten biggest clones take up approximately 0.4%. The specimen was naive CD4+ T cells sorted from blood. Stated subset: CD45RA+ positively selected. The receptors shown here come from a man aged 25 to 40 in good health.

The CDR3 bases are TGCGCCAGCAGCCATACAGGGTTCACTGAAGCTTTCTTT. It encodes CASSHTGFTEAFF. The gene calls are TRBV4-3 and TRBJ1-1, with TRBD1 as a possible D gene (6 bases). Per germline, CDR1 LGHNA and CDR2 YSLEER. The CDR3 is made up of 13 amino acids. V lost 3 bases to trimming and J lost 4 bases, with 9 bases between them.

V usage is TRBV11-2 and J usage is TRBJ2-7, with D maybe TRBD1 (5 bases). Germline lookup yields CDR1 SGHAT and CDR2 FQNNGV. There are 15 residues in the CDR3. V was cut by 0 bases and J by 0 bases, with 9 bases left in between. The CDR3 protein is CASSLDRVGSYEQYF. For the CDR3, the DNA is TGTGCCAGCAGCTTAGACAGGGTGGGCTCCTACGAGCAGTACTTC.

This chain joins TRBV28 and TRBJ2-7, with 10 positions matching TRBD2. The CDR3 extends over 15 amino acids. The V and J ends lost 7 bases and 2 bases, in that order; junction bases with no gene match: 8. Germline V gene data show CDR1 as MDHEN and CDR2 as SYDVKM. The CDR3: CASTPLAGATYEQYF. The CDR3 DNA reads TGTGCCAGCACCCCCCTAGCGGGAGCAACCTACGAGCAGTACTTC.

The CDR3 nucleotides read TGTGCCAGCAGTTATGGGAATCAGCCCCAGCATTTT. Protein: CASSYGNQPQHF. This chain connects TRBV28 to TRBJ1-5; D call uncertain. Germline V gene lookup returns CDR1 MDHEN and CDR2 SYDVKM. This CDR3 contains 12 residues. With 4 bases removed from V and 4 bases from J, the gap between germline ends came to 5 bases.

CDR3 sequence: CAITSGQGSFTQYF. CDR3 in DNA: TGTGCCATCACTTCGGGACAGGGATCTTTTACGCAGTATTTT. The chain links TRBV10-3 to TRBJ2-3; TRBD1 matches at 9 bases. The CDR3 length is 14 residues. CDR1 ENHRY and CDR2 SYGVKD come from the germline V gene. Losses at the gene ends were 7 bases for V and 8 bases for J; bases not matched to a gene: 10.

The chain links TRBV25-1 to TRBJ1-2; the match to TRBD1 covers 12 bases. Trimming removed 6 bases from V and 0 bases from J; junction bases left unmatched: 2. This CDR3 has 15 residues. The germline CDR1 and CDR2 sequences are MGHDK and SYGVNS. The CDR3 coding sequence is TGTGCCAGCAGGGGACAGGGGGCAGCTAACTATGGCTACACCTTC. Its protein is CASRGQGAANYGYTF.

The rearrangement joins TRBV7-9 to TRBJ2-1, with 7 bases identical to TRBD2. V shed 4 bases, J shed 2 bases, and the junction held 8 bases outside the gene matches. Germline assignment: CDR1 SEHNR and CDR2 FQNEAQ (reference sequence). The CDR3 totals 16 residues. CDR3 nucleotides: TGTGCCAGCAGCTCATTAGCGGGCTTAACCTACAATGAGCAGTTCTTC. Protein: CASSSLAGLTYNEQFF.

This clone has a single count. V usage is TRBV5-1 and J usage is TRBJ2-7; D might be TRBD1 (6 bases). Germline V gives CDR1 SGHRS, CDR2 YFSETQ. Trimming stripped 0 bases from V and 6 bases from J, with 16 bases between. The CDR3 sequence is 15 residues long. The CDR3 bases are TGCGCCAGCAGCTTGGCTGGGACACTCATCTCCGAGCAGTACTTC. Its translation: CASSLAGTLISEQYF.

Comments on this clone: The sample holds other DNA sequences that translate to the same CDR3. CDR3 nucleotide sequence: TGCGCCAGCAGCTTGGGACAAGGAGGGACTGAAGCTTTCTTT. As protein: CASSLGQGGTEAFF. This chain uses TRBV5-1 with TRBJ1-1; D is undetermined. V gave up 0 bases and J gave up 5 bases, with 11 bases separating them. The CDR3 has 14 residues. Germline V gene sequence: CDR1 SGHRS, CDR2 YFSETQ.

The rearrangement joins TRBV6-5 to TRBJ2-3; D may be TRBD2 (6 bases). Germline assignment: CDR1 MNHEY and CDR2 SVGAGI. This CDR3 region has 12 residues. Between the trimmed V and J ends, which lost 4 bases and 6 bases, there was a span of 8 bases. CDR3 nucleotides: TGTGCCAGCAGTTCGGAGGGGGATACGCAGTATTTT. It codes for CASSSEGDTQYF.

This sequence joins TRBV10-1 and TRBJ2-1, with 8 bases matching TRBD2. V dropped 6 bases and J dropped 2; count of bases not matched to a gene: 9. The CDR3 is 16 amino acids. Germline loops: CDR1 WNHNN, CDR2 SYGVQD (reference sequence). The CDR3 sequence is CASSVGREVAYNEQFF. The CDR3, as DNA: TGCGCCAGCAGCGTCGGGCGGGAGGTCGCCTACAATGAGCAGTTCTTC.

V and J are TRBV11-2 and TRBJ1-5; D possibly corresponds to TRBD1 (5 bases). CDR3 length: 13 residues. CDR1 is SGHAT and CDR2 is FQNNGV in the germline V gene. The ends were cut back, 5 bases at V and 5 bases at J, with 10 bases in the middle. The CDR3 DNA is TGTGCCAGCAGCCCCTCGGGGGATCAGCCCCAGCATTTT. Residues: CASSPSGDQPQHF.

The chain recombines TRBV9 with TRBJ2-3; no definite D call. The V end was cut by 3 bases, the J end by 2 bases, with 10 bases between. The CDR3 totals 14 residues. CDR1 SGDLS and CDR2 YYNGEE come from the germline V gene. Written as DNA, the CDR3 is TGTGCCAGCAGCGATGGACCGAACACAGATACGCAGTATTTT. Its protein product is CASSDGPNTDTQYF.

V is TRBV30 and J is TRBJ1-4, with D unclear. The CDR3 is 11 amino acids. The V gene lost 2 bases and the J gene lost 10 bases, with 8 bases spanning the gap. Germline V CDR1 and CDR2: GTSNPN, SVGIG (reference sequence). The CDR3 sequence is CAWSRQSKLFF. The DNA of the CDR3 is TGTGCCTGGAGTAGGCAGTCAAAACTGTTTTTT. Using reference TRBV30 and TRBJ1-4 for the parts outside the CDR3, the full variable domain is SQTIHQWPATLVQPVGSPLSLECTVEGTSNPNLYWYRQAAGRGLQLLFYSVGIGQISSEVPQNLSASRPQDRQFILSSKKLLLSDSGFYLCAWSRQSKLFFGSGTQLSVL.

J is TRBJ2-1 and V is TRBV7-2; 8 bases align to TRBD2. The CDR3 has 13 residues. The V segment lost 8 bases and the J segment 9 bases; nucleotides outside the gene matches: 9. Germline CDR1 reads SGHTA; CDR2 reads FQGNSA. The CDR3 nucleotides are TGTGCCAGCGCGGGGCGGGAGGCCCTTGAGCAGTTCTTC. Amino acid sequence: CASAGREALEQFF. The entire variable domain, with the rest obtained from reference TRBV7-2 and TRBJ2-1, is as follows: GAGVSQSPSNKVTEKGKDVELRCDPISGHTALYWYRQSLGQGLEFLIYFQGNSAPDKSGLPSDRFSAERTGGSVSTLTIQRTQQEDSAVYLCASAGREALEQFFGPGTRLTVL.

V and J are TRBV7-9 and TRBJ1-4; D is possibly TRBD1 (5 bases). Germline V gene lookup returns CDR1 SEHNR and CDR2 FQNEAQ (reference sequence). Between the trimmed V and J ends, which lost 2 bases and 8 bases, there was a span of 15 bases. This CDR3 region has 15 residues. The CDR3 loop is CASSLLRAGAEKLFF. The CDR3 DNA follows: TGTGCCAGCAGCTTACTCCGGGCTGGGGCGGAAAAACTGTTTTTT.

V and J are TRBV6-1 and TRBJ2-1; 10 bases agree with TRBD1. The CDR3 loop spans 15 amino acids. Germline values: CDR1 MNHNS, CDR2 SASEGT. V dropped 5 bases and J dropped 3; count of bases not matched to a gene: 4. As DNA, the CDR3 is TGTGCCAGCAGTCGGACAGGGGGGATCTACAATGAGCAGTTCTTC. Encoded protein: CASSRTGGIYNEQFF.

The chain couples TRBV11-2 to TRBJ2-1; 11 positions match TRBD2. The CDR3 consists of 14 residues. Germline assignment: CDR1 SGHAT and CDR2 FQNNGV. Germline trimming cut 3 bases from V and 10 bases from J; bases unmatched to any gene: 5. The CDR3 reads CASSFQLAGDEQFF. As DNA, the CDR3 is TGTGCCAGCAGCTTCCAACTAGCGGGAGACGAGCAGTTCTTC.

Here the CDR3 DNA reads TGTGCCAGCAGCTCCCCCGGCAGGTCCGATGAGCAGTTCTTC. It translates to CASSSPGRSDEQFF. The rearrangement joins TRBV11-3 to TRBJ2-1; no clear D. Trimming stripped 4 bases from V and 8 bases from J, with 15 bases between. CDR1 SGHNT and CDR2 YENEEA come from the germline V gene. The CDR3 covers 14 residues.